A single sample gave rise to the 32 T cell receptor beta chains below, sequenced in a study of OX40 agonist ivuxolimab in advanced cancers. Clones were read by immunoSEQ multiplex PCR, and TCRdb kept only the in-frame ones, dropping some. The repertoire holds some 60,000 clones, with under 95% as singletons. Here the sequenced sample was CD4+ or CD8+ T cells sorted from blood, taken in a trial of the OX40 agonist ivuxolimab. These receptors were obtained from an adult with an advanced solid tumor such as melanoma, head and neck, liver or kidney cancer.

The chain links TRBV11-2 to TRBJ1-5; D gene uncertain. Trimming left V 4 bases short and J 9 bases short, with 13 bases between. Germline loops: CDR1 SGHAT, CDR2 FQNNGV. This CDR3 is built from 13 residues. The CDR3 coding sequence is TGTGCCAGCAGCTACCGCCTTAAAGGGCCCCAGCATTTT. It specifies CASSYRLKGPQHF.

The chain couples TRBV6-1 to TRBJ2-7; TRBD2 matches 8 bases. Germline V lookup: CDR1 MNHNS, CDR2 SASEGT. This CDR3 comprises 15 residues. The junction had 6 bases not matched to a gene; V was cut back by 1 base and J by 4 bases. CDR3 sequence (DNA): TGTGCCAGCAGTGAAGAAGTCGGGAGGGCATACGAGCAGTACTTC. Protein sequence: CASSEEVGRAYEQYF.

This sequence joins TRBV19 and TRBJ2-5; D perhaps matches TRBD2 (6 bases). The CDR3 loop spans 11 amino acids. Trimming left V 6 bases short and J 4 bases short, with 6 bases between. The germline gives CDR1 LNHDA, CDR2 SQIVND (reference sequence). DNA of the CDR3: TGTGCCAGTAGCGGGAGAGAGACCCAGTACTTC. This sequence encodes CASSGRETQYF.

In DNA form, the CDR3 reads TGCGCCAGCAGCTTGGTTGCCGACAATGAGCAGTTCTTC. Amino acids: CASSLVADNEQFF. This chain links TRBV5-1 with TRBJ2-1; the D is unclear. In germline, CDR1 is SGHRS, CDR2 YFSETQ. Between the trimmed V and J ends, which lost 0 bases and 5 bases, there was a span of 6 bases. The CDR3 length is 13 residues.

In nucleotides, the CDR3 is TGTGCCAGCAGTTCGCCTCCCGACGGGACCTACGAGCAGTACTTC. Translating it yields CASSSPPDGTYEQYF. This chain joins TRBV6-5 and TRBJ2-7, with D perhaps matching TRBD2 (5 bases). Germline loops: CDR1 MNHEY, CDR2 SVGAGI. Trimming took off 4 bases at V and 2 bases at J, with 15 bases between the two ends. This CDR3 comprises 15 residues.

V usage is TRBV30 and J usage is TRBJ1-1; D gene uncertain. V was pared by 4 bases and J by 4 bases, with 16 bases between. From germline, CDR1 is GTSNPN and CDR2 SVGIG (reference sequence). CDR3 length equals 14 residues. CDR3 amino acids: CAWNYPTAGTEAFF. CDR3 nucleotide sequence: TGTGCCTGGAACTACCCCACGGCAGGCACTGAAGCTTTCTTT.

The gene calls are TRBV5-1 and TRBJ2-5; D not resolved. The CDR3 runs to 16 residues. Between the trimmed V and J ends, which lost 2 bases and 4 bases, there was a span of 18 bases. Germline V gene sequence: CDR1 SGHRS, CDR2 YFSETQ. CDR3 nucleotide sequence: TGCGCCAGCAGCTTATTGCAGCCAAGGAGTCTAGAGACCCAGTACTTC. It yields the protein CASSLLQPRSLETQYF.

This clone showed up just once. The chain carries TRBV5-1 and TRBJ2-1; the match to TRBD2 covers 11 bases. The CDR3 sequence is 16 residues long. J lost 7 bases, V lost 0 bases, and 6 bases had no gene match. Germline V gene data show CDR1 as SGHRS and CDR2 as YFSETQ. CDR3 protein: CASSLAVGLAANEQFF. CDR3 sequence (DNA): TGCGCCAGCAGCTTGGCCGTGGGACTAGCGGCTAATGAGCAGTTCTTC.

Comments on this clone: A junction end diverges from the germline sequence, so it may reflect a read error. The CDR3 is CVSSQEPRGSSYNEQFF. CDR3 nucleotides: TGCGTCAGCAGCCAAGAACCCAGGGGGAGCTCCTACAATGAGCAGTTCTTC. The chain links TRBV4-3 to TRBJ2-1; 7 bases map to TRBD1. Germline V lookup: CDR1 LGHNA, CDR2 YSLEER. The CDR3 loop spans 17 amino acids.

This clone was detected only a few times. The gene calls are TRBV5-1 and TRBJ2-2; TRBD2 is a possible D gene (5 bases). Trimming left V 6 bases short and J 2 bases short, with 11 bases between. Looked up from germline, CDR1 is SGHRS and CDR2 is YFSETQ. The CDR3 sequence is 14 residues long. The CDR3 sequence is CASNSGLNTGELFF. For the CDR3, the DNA is TGCGCCAGCAACAGCGGCCTTAACACCGGGGAGCTGTTTTTT.

This chain joins TRBV4-3 and TRBJ2-3; D may be TRBD2 (6 bases). The V and J ends lost 4 bases and 3 bases respectively, with 11 bases between them. Germline V CDR1 and CDR2: LGHNA, YSLEER. The CDR3 is 14 residues long. The DNA of the CDR3 is TGCGCCAGCAGCCGGGCGGCGGGGACAGATACGCAGTATTTT. It translates to CASSRAAGTDTQYF.

The chain recombines TRBV27 with TRBJ1-5; TRBD1 is a possible D gene (6 bases). The CDR3 has 15 amino acids. Looked up from germline, CDR1 is MNHEY and CDR2 is SMNVEV (reference sequence). The V end lost 6 bases, the J end lost 2 bases, and 14 bases lay between the germline ends. The CDR3 spells CASRLTGVGNQPQHF. In DNA, the CDR3 is TGTGCCAGCAGGCTGACAGGAGTGGGCAATCAGCCCCAGCATTTT.

This sequence joins TRBV7-2 and TRBJ1-4; 9 positions match TRBD1. Germline loops: CDR1 SGHTA, CDR2 FQGNSA. Trimming at V came to 5 bases and at J to 8 bases, leaving 12 bases not matched to a gene. The CDR3 consists of 16 residues. The CDR3 protein is CASSPDTGTGSEKLFF. Here the CDR3 DNA reads TGTGCCAGCAGCCCAGATACCGGGACAGGGAGCGAAAAACTGTTTTTT.

CDR3 sequence (DNA): TGTGCCAGCAGCGAGACTAGCGGGAGGTCAGATACGCAGTATTTT. Translated: CASSETSGRSDTQYF. This chain uses TRBV28 with TRBJ2-3, with 13 bases that match TRBD2. CDR3 length equals 15 residues. Germline V gene lookup returns CDR1 MDHEN and CDR2 SYDVKM. J was trimmed by 4 bases and V by 6 bases; bases with no gene match: 4.

The rearrangement joins TRBV19 to TRBJ1-5; maybe TRBD1 (5 bases). The germline V and J ends were trimmed by 10 bases and 2 bases, with 15 bases remaining between them. CDR1 is LNHDA and CDR2 is SQIVND in the germline V gene (reference sequence). The CDR3 runs 14 residues. The CDR3 region has the DNA TGTGCCAAGAAGGACACTTGTTGCAATCAGCCCCAGCATTTT. It specifies CAKKDTCCNQPQHF.

This sequence joins TRBV29-1 and TRBJ2-3; a possible D gene is TRBD1 (6 bases). This CDR3 is 15 amino acids long. The germline V gene encodes CDR1 SQVTM and CDR2 ANQGSEA. V lost 6 bases, J lost 0 bases, and 16 bases lay in between. Here the CDR3 DNA reads TGCAGCGTCGAACCACGGGACAAGAGCACAGATACGCAGTATTTT. It codes for CSVEPRDKSTDTQYF.

The chain links TRBV5-4 to TRBJ2-2, with D unresolved. This CDR3 is 12 amino acids long. Germline assignment: CDR1 SGHNT and CDR2 YYREEE (reference sequence). Trimming took off 0 bases at V and 12 bases at J, with 9 bases between the two ends. This CDR3 is CASSLGQEKLFF. For the CDR3, the DNA is TGTGCCAGCAGCTTGGGGCAGGAGAAGCTGTTTTTT.

The rearrangement uses TRBV10-3 and TRBJ2-1; D perhaps matches TRBD1 (6 bases). Per germline, CDR1 ENHRY and CDR2 SYGVKD. The CDR3 loop spans 13 amino acids. V was trimmed by 6 bases and J by 2 bases, leaving 8 bases between them. The CDR3 DNA reads TGTGCCATCAGGGGGGACACCTACAATGAGCAGTTCTTC. Its protein is CAIRGDTYNEQFF.

The genes are TRBV19 and TRBJ2-7; D could derive from TRBD1 or TRBD2 (6 bases each). The germline V and J ends were trimmed by 4 bases and 2 bases, with 9 bases remaining between them. The germline V gene encodes CDR1 LNHDA and CDR2 SQIVND (reference sequence). This CDR3 has 13 amino acids. The chain's CDR3 is CASSKGGPYEQYF. Written as DNA, the CDR3 is TGTGCCAGTAGTAAGGGGGGTCCCTACGAGCAGTACTTC.

This rearrangement joins TRBV7-8 to TRBJ2-3; 11 positions agree with TRBD2. The CDR3 extends over 16 amino acids. Trimming cost V 5 bases and J 1 base; bases outside gene matches: 5. Germline CDR1 is SGHVS and CDR2 is FQNEAQ. The CDR3 region is CASSRGLADRTDTQYF. CDR3 sequence (DNA): TGTGCCAGCAGCCGGGGACTAGCGGACCGCACAGATACGCAGTATTTT.

The gene calls are TRBV19 and TRBJ2-1; 8 bases match TRBD2. Germline-derived CDR1 and CDR2 are LNHDA and SQIVND (reference sequence). J lost 5 bases, V lost 0 bases, and 3 bases had no gene match. This CDR3 contains 15 residues. Here the CDR3 reads CASSIDIAGNNEQFF. The CDR3 coding sequence is TGTGCCAGTAGTATAGATATAGCGGGAAACAATGAGCAGTTCTTC. Together with reference TRBV19 and TRBJ2-1, the CDR3 gives the full variable domain: DGGITQSPKYLFRKEGQNVTLSCEQNLNHDAMYWYRQDPGQGLRLIYYSQIVNDFQKGDIAEGYSVSREKKESFPLTVTSAQKNPTAFYLCASSIDIAGNNEQFFGPGTRLTVL.

The rearrangement joins TRBV6-1 to TRBJ2-1; D possibly corresponds to TRBD2 (5 bases). The CDR3 runs to 11 residues. With 4 bases removed from V and 7 bases from J, the gap between germline ends came to 5 bases. Germline CDR1 MNHNS, CDR2 SASEGT. CDR3: CASSGRNEQFF. The CDR3 nucleotides are TGTGCCAGCAGTGGGAGGAATGAGCAGTTCTTC.

The table lists this clone with a count of one. The J gene is TRBJ2-7, the V gene TRBV7-3; 9 bases are shared with TRBD1. The CDR3 totals 13 residues. CDR1 is SGHTA, CDR2 FQGTGA, per germline. V trimming: 5 bases; J trimming: 3 bases; junction bases outside the gene matches: 2. The CDR3 spells CASSPGQGYEQYF. Written as DNA, the CDR3 is TGTGCCAGCAGCCCGGGACAGGGCTACGAGCAGTACTTC.

With regard to this clone: At one of its ends the junction is not consistent with the germline gene, which may arise from a read error. The chain has TRBV6-5 and TRBJ2-7, with 7 bases identical to TRBD1. The CDR3 covers 15 residues. Looked up from germline, CDR1 is MNHEY and CDR2 is SVGAGI. The CDR3 sequence: CASSYSTGSSYEQYF. The CDR3 DNA sequence: TGTGCCAGCAGCTACTCGACAGGGAGCTCCTACGAGCAGTACTTC.

The chain uses TRBV7-9 and TRBJ2-3, with D unresolved. Trimming stripped 5 bases from V and 4 bases from J, with 16 bases between. Germline V gives CDR1 SEHNR, CDR2 FQNEAQ (reference sequence). This CDR3 spans 15 amino acids. DNA of the CDR3: TGTGCCAGCAGCCCTACATACAATTTACCAGATACGCAGTATTTT. Its translation: CASSPTYNLPDTQYF.

CDR3 amino acids: CASSLRRKGASNQPQHF. In DNA form, the CDR3 reads TGTGCCAGCAGTTTAAGACGTAAGGGGGCAAGCAATCAGCCCCAGCATTTT. The chain employs TRBV28 and TRBJ1-5; TRBD1 aligns across 7 bases. The CDR3 runs to 17 residues. Germline-derived CDR1 and CDR2 are MDHEN and SYDVKM. V gave up 2 bases and J gave up 1 base; unmatched junction bases: 8. Full variable domain (remainder filled in from reference TRBV28 and TRBJ1-5): DVKVTQSSRYLVKRTGEKVFLECVQDMDHENMFWYRQDPGLGLRLIYFSYDVKMKEKGDIPEGYSVSREKKERFSLILESASTNQTSMYLCASSLRRKGASNQPQHFGDGTRLSIL.

This clone has a handful of counts. This sequence joins TRBV7-9 and TRBJ1-1; D remains ambiguous. The CDR3 has 11 residues. V shed 3 bases and J shed 11 bases, with 10 bases lying between them. Germline V gene data show CDR1 as SEHNR and CDR2 as FQNEAQ (reference sequence). As DNA, the CDR3 is TGTGCCAGCAGCTTTGACGGGCGGGCTTTCTTT. This encodes CASSFDGRAFF.

This clone was picked up one time. The V call is TRBV19, the J call TRBJ2-7; D possibly uses TRBD1 or TRBD2 (5 bases each). The CDR3 runs 14 residues. V lost 3 bases, J lost 4 bases, and 13 bases lay in between. Germline V CDR1 and CDR2: LNHDA, SQIVND (reference sequence). The CDR3 coding sequence is TGTGCCAGTAGTATGAGGGGACGTGATTACGAGCAGTACTTC. Residues: CASSMRGRDYEQYF.

The rearrangement uses TRBV28 and TRBJ2-1; no clear D. V was pared by 8 bases and J by 5 bases, with 19 bases between. CDR1 MDHEN and CDR2 SYDVKM come from the germline V gene. The CDR3 runs 15 residues. The CDR3 protein is CASLPRVRGNNEQFF. In nucleotides, the CDR3 is TGTGCCAGCCTTCCTCGGGTCCGTGGGAACAATGAGCAGTTCTTC.

V and J are TRBV2 and TRBJ1-1, with 7 bases lining up with TRBD1. The length of the CDR3 is 15 residues. Germline CDR1 is SNHLY and CDR2 is FYNNEI. V was pared by 5 bases and J by 2 bases, with 8 bases of the junction left unmatched. In nucleotides, the CDR3 is TGTGCCAGCAGTTTTCAGGGGGGCTTTAACACTGAAGCTTTCTTT. Translation gives CASSFQGGFNTEAFF.

The gene calls are TRBV10-3 and TRBJ1-2; tentative D call: TRBD1 (6 bases). Looked up from germline, CDR1 is ENHRY and CDR2 is SYGVKD. Deletions cut 6 bases from V and 6 bases from J, with 17 bases between. The CDR3 runs 14 residues. This chain's CDR3 is CAISQTTGIDGYTF. DNA of the CDR3: TGTGCCATCAGCCAAACGACAGGAATCGATGGCTACACCTTC.

The chain is built from TRBV28 and TRBJ1-5, with D possibly TRBD1 on 6 matching bases. Trimming shortened V by 4 bases and J by 6 bases, and 16 bases separated the two germline ends. The germline gives CDR1 MDHEN, CDR2 SYDVKM. This CDR3 comprises 15 residues. DNA of the CDR3: TGTGCCAGCAGTTCACATGGGACAAGGAGTCAGCCCCAGCATTTT. Encoded protein: CASSSHGTRSQPQHF.